This T cell receptor (beta chain) is from a study of blood T cell repertoires in COVID-19. In the study overall: Collection of acute and convalescent COVID-19 samples took place in the United States, Italy and Spain. PBMCs, B-cell-depleted T cells, or T cells provided the cDNA or gDNA that made up the material.

Trimming took 4 bases from V and 6 from J; bases not matched to a gene: 10. The CDR3 spans 16 residues. The V gene's germline CDR1 is SGHRS and CDR2 YFSETQ. Original analysis: For nucleated cells, counts were estimated from reference gene primer amplification. Data came from immunoSEQ multiplex PCR; TCRdb stores just in-frame clones and leaves some out. V and J calls and clone size are as listed in that table; D and trimming were resolved from the DNA. The sample shows 250,000 to 350,000 clones, 75% to 90% of them seen only once. Sequencing input: peripheral blood. The V and J genes are TRBV5-1 and TRBJ2-1, with TRBD1 matching 10 bases. The origin of this receptor is a woman aged 25 to 39 with active or convalescent COVID-19. The CDR3 nucleotides are TGCGCCAGCAGCCCCCGATTGGACAGGGGGATCAATGAGCAGTTCTTC. This gives the protein CASSPRLDRGINEQFF.